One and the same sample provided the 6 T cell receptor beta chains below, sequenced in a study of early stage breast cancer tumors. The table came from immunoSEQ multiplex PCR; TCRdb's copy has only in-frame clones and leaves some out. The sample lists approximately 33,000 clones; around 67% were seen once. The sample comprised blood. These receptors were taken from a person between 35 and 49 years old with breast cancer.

The CDR3, as DNA: TGTGCCAGCCGACCAAGTGGGACAGGGGAAGCTTTCTTT. As protein: CASRPSGTGEAFF. The gene calls are TRBV30 and TRBJ1-1; 9 positions agree with TRBD1. V gave up 8 bases and J gave up 8 bases; unmatched junction bases: 12. In germline, CDR1 is GTSNPN, CDR2 SVGIG (reference sequence). The CDR3 loop spans 13 amino acids.

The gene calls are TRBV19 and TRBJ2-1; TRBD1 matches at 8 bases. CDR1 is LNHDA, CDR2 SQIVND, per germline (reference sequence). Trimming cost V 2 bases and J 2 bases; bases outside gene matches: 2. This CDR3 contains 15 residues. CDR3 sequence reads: CASSILDRAYNEQFF. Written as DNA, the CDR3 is TGTGCCAGTAGTATACTGGACAGGGCCTACAATGAGCAGTTCTTC.

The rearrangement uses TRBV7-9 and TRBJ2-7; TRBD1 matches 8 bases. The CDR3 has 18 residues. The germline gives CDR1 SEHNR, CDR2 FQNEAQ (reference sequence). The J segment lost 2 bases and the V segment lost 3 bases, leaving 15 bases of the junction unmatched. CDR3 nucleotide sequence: TGTGCCAGCAGCTTCCGCGATTCCGGGACAGGAGTTGCCTACGAGCAGTACTTC. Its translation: CASSFRDSGTGVAYEQYF.

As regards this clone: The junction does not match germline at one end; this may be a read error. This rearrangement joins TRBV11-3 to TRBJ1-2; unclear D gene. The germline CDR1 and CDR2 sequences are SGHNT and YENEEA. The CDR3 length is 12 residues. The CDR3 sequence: CASSSYSDECSF. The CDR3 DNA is TGTGCCAGCAGCTCATATTCGGACGAGTGTAGCTTC.

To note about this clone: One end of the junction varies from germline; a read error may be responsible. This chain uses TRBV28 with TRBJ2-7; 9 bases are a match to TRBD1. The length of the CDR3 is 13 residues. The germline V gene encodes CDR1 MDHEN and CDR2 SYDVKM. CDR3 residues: CASRNNFVDRGDF. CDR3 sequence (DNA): TGTGCCAGCAGGAATAACTTCGTGGACAGGGGTGATTTC.

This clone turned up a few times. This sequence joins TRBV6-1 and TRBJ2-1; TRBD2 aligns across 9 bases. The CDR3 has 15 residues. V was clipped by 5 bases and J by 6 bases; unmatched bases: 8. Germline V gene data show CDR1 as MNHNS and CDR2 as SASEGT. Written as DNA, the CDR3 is TGTGCCAGCAGTCTGACTAGCGGAGGTTTCAATGAGCAGTTCTTC. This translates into CASSLTSGGFNEQFF.